The 16 T cell receptor beta chains in this list originate from one sample, sequenced in a study of shared clonotypes between healthy human individuals. Clones were sequenced by immunoSEQ multiplex PCR, and TCRdb holds only the in-frame ones, with some missing. The sample consists of over 300,000 clones, around 90% of them appearing once. Sequencing used memory CD8+ T cells sorted from blood. Subset reported: CD45RO+ cells pooled with CCR7-negative TemRA cells. These receptor sequences come from a man between 18 and 35 years old in good health.

This clone was seen once. The gene calls are TRBV9 and TRBJ1-3; D is undetermined. CDR1 SGDLS and CDR2 YYNGEE come from the germline V gene. The CDR3 has 15 amino acids. The ends were cut back, 0 bases at V and 2 bases at J, with 9 bases in the middle. Here the CDR3 reads CASSVGGTAGNTIYF. The CDR3 DNA reads TGTGCCAGCAGCGTAGGCGGAACGGCTGGAAACACCATATATTTT.

The chain carries TRBV7-2 and TRBJ1-1, with TRBD1 as a possible D gene (5 bases). This CDR3 contains 14 residues. Per germline, CDR1 SGHTA and CDR2 FQGNSA. Trimming stripped 2 bases from V and 5 bases from J, with 12 bases between. CDR3 residues: CASSLTGRATEAFF. The CDR3 DNA is TGTGCCAGCAGCTTAACAGGCAGGGCAACTGAAGCTTTCTTT.

About this clone: Other DNA sequences of this sample code for an identical CDR3. This chain uses TRBV9 with TRBJ2-7; 7 nucleotides agree with TRBD2. The V segment lost 3 bases and the J segment 2 bases; nucleotides outside the gene matches: 5. The germline CDR1 and CDR2 sequences are SGDLS and YYNGEE. The length of the CDR3 is 14 residues. The CDR3 loop reads CASSAGGGAYEQYF. The DNA for the CDR3 is TGTGCCAGCAGCGCGGGAGGTGGGGCCTACGAGCAGTACTTC.

The chain employs TRBV27 and TRBJ2-7, with D possibly TRBD1 on 6 matching bases. Trimming removed 3 bases at V and 2 bases at J, with 11 bases between. This CDR3 is built from 14 residues. CDR1 MNHEY and CDR2 SMNVEV come from the germline V gene (reference sequence). The chain's CDR3 is CASSLGALPYEQYF. For the CDR3, the DNA is TGTGCCAGCAGTTTGGGGGCCCTACCCTACGAGCAGTACTTC.

The rearrangement joins TRBV7-9 to TRBJ2-7; weak D call: TRBD2 (6 bases). The germline CDR1 and CDR2 sequences are SEHNR and FQNEAQ (reference sequence). The V end lost 5 bases, the J end lost 0 bases, and 8 bases lay between the germline ends. The CDR3 loop spans 13 amino acids. CDR3 amino acids: CASSGGTSYEQYF. In DNA, the CDR3 is TGTGCCAGCAGCGGAGGGACCTCCTACGAGCAGTACTTC.

This chain uses TRBV10-3 with TRBJ1-2; no clear D gene. Deletions cut 4 bases from V and 4 bases from J, with 7 bases between. Germline values: CDR1 ENHRY, CDR2 SYGVKD. CDR3 length: 12 amino acids. The CDR3 sequence: CAISGLSYGYTF. The CDR3 coding sequence is TGTGCCATCAGTGGACTGAGCTATGGCTACACCTTC.

V gene TRBV10-3 combines with J gene TRBJ2-3; TRBD2 matches at 8 bases. J gave up 4 bases and V 2 bases, and 5 bases lay outside the gene matches. This CDR3 spans 15 amino acids. Germline loops: CDR1 ENHRY, CDR2 SYGVKD. The CDR3 sequence is CAISEVSGSSDTQYF. CDR3 nucleotide sequence: TGTGCCATCAGTGAGGTGAGCGGGAGCTCAGATACGCAGTATTTT.

The chain joins TRBV6-5 to TRBJ2-7; weak D call: TRBD2 (6 bases). The CDR3 is 14 residues long. CDR1 MNHEY and CDR2 SVGAGI come from the germline V gene. Trimming left V 3 bases short and J 5 bases short, with 14 bases between. The DNA of the CDR3 is TGTGCCAGCAGTTATGGGTGGGGGGTAGACGAGCAGTACTTC. It specifies CASSYGWGVDEQYF.

The CDR3 is CASSLESGSNYGYTF. The CDR3 DNA sequence: TGCGCCAGCAGCTTGGAATCAGGGAGTAACTATGGCTACACCTTC. This chain joins TRBV5-1 and TRBJ1-2; D possibly corresponds to TRBD1 (5 bases). The CDR3 extends over 15 amino acids. The V gene lost 0 bases and the J gene lost 1 base, with 10 bases spanning the gap. Germline CDR1 is SGHRS and CDR2 is YFSETQ.

The genes are TRBV12-5 and TRBJ2-7; 9 nucleotides match TRBD1. J gave up 2 bases and V 2 bases, and 4 bases lay outside the gene matches. The CDR3 has 15 residues. Germline-derived CDR1 and CDR2 are LGHNT and FRNRAP. The CDR3 coding sequence is TGTGCTAGTGGTTTGCCTCGACAGGGGGCCTACGAGCAGTACTTC. Amino acids: CASGLPRQGAYEQYF.

This chain joins TRBV6-6 and TRBJ2-7; TRBD1 matches at 9 bases. This CDR3 is built from 14 residues. CDR1 is MNHNY, CDR2 SVGAGI, per germline (reference sequence). V shed 6 bases and J 2 bases; nucleotides not matched to a gene: 5. CDR3 sequence: CASSSGTGPYEQYF. The CDR3 DNA reads TGTGCCAGCAGCTCCGGGACAGGGCCCTACGAGCAGTACTTC.

The rearrangement uses TRBV5-4 and TRBJ2-5; D is ambiguous. The CDR3 is made up of 12 amino acids. Germline CDR1 reads SGHNT; CDR2 reads YYREEE (reference sequence). V shed 3 bases and J shed 4 bases, with 7 bases lying between them. CDR3 sequence reads: CASSSGPETQYF. Here the CDR3 DNA reads TGTGCCAGCAGCTCCGGGCCAGAGACCCAGTACTTC.

The gene calls are TRBV13 and TRBJ1-5; TRBD1 is a possible D gene (5 bases). This CDR3 is built from 16 residues. The germline CDR1 and CDR2 sequences are PRHDT and FYEKMQ (reference sequence). The V and J ends lost 3 bases and 0 bases respectively, with 12 bases between them. The CDR3 spells CASSLTLGDSNQPQHF. The DNA for the CDR3 is TGTGCCAGCAGCTTGACCCTGGGGGATAGCAATCAGCCCCAGCATTTT. Based on the CDR3 plus reference TRBV13 and TRBJ1-5, the full variable domain is AAGVIQSPRHLIKEKRETATLKCYPIPRHDTVYWYQQGPGQDPQFLISFYEKMQSDKGSIPDRFSAQQFSDYHSELNMSSLELGDSALYFCASSLTLGDSNQPQHFGDGTRLSIL.

The chain combines TRBV5-5 with TRBJ2-7; maybe TRBD1 (6 bases). V was pared by 4 bases and J by 0 bases, with 17 bases between. Germline assignment: CDR1 SGHKS and CDR2 YYEKEE (reference sequence). This CDR3 comprises 16 residues. The CDR3 reads CASSAEGDRGSYEQYF. The CDR3 bases are TGTGCCAGCAGCGCTGAGGGGGACCGCGGCTCCTACGAGCAGTACTTC.

This chain uses TRBV4-1 with TRBJ1-5, with no clear D. This CDR3 has 15 residues. Per germline, CDR1 MGHRA and CDR2 YSYEKL. V lost 4 bases, J lost 3 bases, and 13 bases lay in between. The CDR3 nucleotides are TGCGCCAGCAGCCTCTTACCGGGAGACAATCAGCCCCAGCATTTT. It specifies CASSLLPGDNQPQHF.

The rearrangement uses TRBV5-6 and TRBJ1-1; 7 bases map to TRBD1. Germline CDR1 SGHDT, CDR2 YYEEEE. Trimming took 4 bases from V and 1 from J; bases not matched to a gene: 4. This CDR3 region has 14 residues. CDR3 in DNA: TGTGCCAGCAGCATCCAGGGGGAGAACACTGAAGCTTTCTTT. This translates into CASSIQGENTEAFF.